This entry is about one TCR beta chain. This clone was seen only a few times. Its antigen is currently not known. Nothing much larger sits one base from this clone, and base qualities are not available. The patients who supplied the archived tumor blocks had received no neoadjuvant therapy before resection. In the preserved-tissue arm of the study, roughly 30 surgical resection samples from roughly 25 previously untreated pancreatic ductal adenocarcinoma patients were used. DNA for the resection arm was extracted from ten 5-micron curls of FFPE tumor lying next to the multiplex immunohistochemistry slide. This specimen comes from a study of CXCR4 blockade with PD-1 therapy in pancreatic cancer (dated by TCRdb to about 2019). Context from the whole study: The study analyzed resected pancreatic ductal adenocarcinoma using both multiplex immunohistochemistry and TCRbeta immunosequencing, alongside ex vivo slice culture that tested PD-1 and CXCR4 blockade. Two geographically distinct regions were TCR-sequenced from each of roughly six tumors to assess intratumoral heterogeneity.

The CDR3 has 12 amino acids, counting the end cysteine and phenylalanine. The retained sequence is limited to the CDR3, 36 bases, with the frame set at the first base. The germline V gene yields KGHSH for CDR1 and LQKENI for CDR2. The germline V and J ends show losses of 4 bases and 3 bases respectively, and no gene match explains 0 bases of the junction. Study-wide findings and limitations: A strong correlation was found between amino acid clone frequency and the number of distinct nucleotide rearrangements encoding each amino acid clone, suggesting convergent selection by common tumor antigens. Clonal expansion was observed in tumors, with a mean productive clonality of approximately 0.15 compared with about 0.05 in healthy blood, but no correlation between clonality and survival was found. Only TCRbeta chains were sequenced, so true antigen-specificity overlap of convergent dominant clones remained unconfirmed pending paired alpha-beta single-cell sequencing.

TCRbeta CDR3 regions were immunosequenced from extracted DNA using the immunoSEQ Assay at Adaptive Biotechnologies. The authors' pipeline ran thus. To quantify the absolute abundance of each unique TCRbeta CDR3, sequences were collapsed and filtered. Clonality was calculated as 1 minus Pielou's evenness, with only productive in-frame rearrangements included in the computation. For regional overlap, the top 100 nucleotide rearrangements were followed across paired samples, and the Morisita index was used to compare paired samples against unrelated samples. Convergence of nucleotide rearrangements onto identical amino acid sequences was assessed with the immunoSEQ Rearrangement Details tool. The immuneACCESS repertoire file appears here via TCRdb, limited to in-frame rearrangements. These files lack a portion of the clones; in checked studies, under half of the deficit traces to unresolved V genes, and the cause of the others is not known. The D gene and trimming were derived from the DNA, and the V and J assignments and clone size from that table. The sample has 1,500 to 2,500 clones on record, over 45% of them singletons. The ten largest clones represent around 32% of the sample.

The source material was tumor tissue. This sequence was found in a human donor with pancreatic ductal adenocarcinoma. In this chain, TRBV18 is recombined with TRBJ2-7, and 7 junctional nucleotides match TRBD2. The nucleotide sequence is given as TGTGCCAGCTCACGGACTAGCTACGAGCAGTACTTC. Its translation is CASSRTSYEQYF.